Listed here are 22 T cell receptor beta chains from one sample, sequenced in a study of Ad26.COV2.S vaccination and SARS-CoV-2 variants. As for treatment: roughly 19 received Ad26.COV2.S at low or high dose, single or two shots; a few received placebo; per-sample allocation not given. Sampling happened 63 days after the first vaccine or placebo injection. Only in-frame clones appear in the TCRdb table, and some are missing; sequencing was by immunoSEQ multiplex PCR. The sample holds roughly 510,000 clones, 70% to 90% seen once. Sequenced material: peripheral blood, taken in a trial of Ad26.COV2.S vaccine versus placebo. Receptors originate from a person aged 18 to 65 who received the Ad26.COV2.S COVID-19 vaccine or a placebo.

V and J are TRBV7-2 and TRBJ1-1; TRBD1 aligns across 8 bases. Germline assignment: CDR1 SGHTA and CDR2 FQGNSA. The CDR3 contains 12 residues. Trimming took 4 bases from V and 7 from J; bases not matched to a gene: 2. The CDR3 region is CASSSDRGEAFF. DNA of the CDR3: TGTGCCAGCAGCTCCGACAGGGGTGAAGCTTTCTTT.

V usage is TRBV4-1 and J usage is TRBJ2-5; D remains ambiguous. CDR3 size: 13 residues. Trimming shortened V by 1 base and J by 5 bases, and 8 bases separated the two germline ends. Germline values: CDR1 MGHRA, CDR2 YSYEKL. CDR3 sequence (DNA): TGCGCCAGCAGCCAAGGCGGAAGGGAGACCCAGTACTTC. Translating gives CASSQGGRETQYF.

The chain combines TRBV5-1 with TRBJ2-2, with D unresolved. Germline V gene lookup returns CDR1 SGHRS and CDR2 YFSETQ. The CDR3 is 17 residues long. V was trimmed by 2 bases and J by 0 bases, leaving 14 bases between them. The CDR3, as DNA: TGCGCCAGCAGCTTCGCGTCACCCACTTCGAACACCGGGGAGCTGTTTTTT. Amino acids: CASSFASPTSNTGELFF.

This clone occurred many times. The chain carries TRBV9 and TRBJ2-6; perhaps TRBD2 as D (5 bases). The CDR3 has 17 amino acids. The V gene lost 3 bases and the J gene lost 3 bases, with 16 bases spanning the gap. Germline CDR1 reads SGDLS; CDR2 reads YYNGEE. The CDR3 is CASSAFKGGFGANVLTF. Written as DNA, the CDR3 is TGTGCCAGCAGCGCGTTTAAAGGAGGTTTTGGGGCCAACGTCCTGACTTTC.

The V call is TRBV2, the J call TRBJ1-1; D not certain. The V end was cut by 7 bases, the J end by 2 bases, with 14 bases between. The CDR3 spans 14 residues. Looked up from germline, CDR1 is SNHLY and CDR2 is FYNNEI. The CDR3 sequence: CASTPRILNTEAFF. In nucleotides, the CDR3 is TGTGCCAGCACTCCCAGGATACTTAACACTGAAGCTTTCTTT.

This chain joins TRBV13 and TRBJ2-2, with 12 bases identical to TRBD2. The V gene end was trimmed by 5 bases and the J gene end by 1 base; junction bases not matched to a gene: 14. The CDR3 runs to 20 residues. Germline CDR1 and CDR2: PRHDT and FYEKMQ (reference sequence). CDR3 sequence (DNA): TGTGCCAGCAGCCCCCAGACTAGCGGGAGAGTACTCTGGAACACCGGGGAGCTGTTTTTT. It is translated as CASSPQTSGRVLWNTGELFF.

The genes are TRBV6-2 or TRBV6-3 and TRBJ1-5; D remains unclear. Germline V gene data show CDR1 as MNHEY and CDR2 as SVGEGT. The CDR3 totals 14 residues. With 2 bases removed from V and 0 bases from J, the gap between germline ends came to 5 bases. The CDR3 sequence: CASSYHSSNQPQHF. The CDR3 DNA is TGTGCCAGCAGTTACCACAGTAGCAATCAGCCCCAGCATTTT.

Here the CDR3 DNA reads TGCAGCGTGGGACAGGGGGCGGAGGGTGGCTACACCTTC. The encoded protein is CSVGQGAEGGYTF. The chain couples TRBV29-1 to TRBJ1-2, with 12 bases lining up with TRBD1. The CDR3 totals 13 residues. The germline gives CDR1 SQVTM, CDR2 ANQGSEA. The V segment lost 6 bases and the J segment 7 bases; nucleotides outside the gene matches: 6.

The J gene is TRBJ1-6, the V gene TRBV27; tentative D call: TRBD1 (5 bases). The CDR3 runs to 15 residues. Germline values: CDR1 MNHEY, CDR2 SMNVEV (reference sequence). The V end was cut by 3 bases, the J end by 8 bases, with 14 bases between. The CDR3 coding sequence is TGTGCCAGCAGTTTGGGACTTTTAGCGGATTCACCCCTCCACTTT. Its translation: CASSLGLLADSPLHF.

This chain joins TRBV18 and TRBJ2-1; no clear D. This CDR3 is 16 amino acids long. Germline values: CDR1 KGHSH, CDR2 LQKENI. With 1 base removed from V and 0 bases from J, the gap between germline ends came to 10 bases. CDR3 sequence: CASSPLTTISYNEQFF. The CDR3 DNA is TGTGCCAGCTCACCACTAACCACCATCTCCTACAATGAGCAGTTCTTC. Variable domain in full (rest from reference TRBV18 and TRBJ2-1): NAGVMQNPRHLVRRRGQEARLRCSPMKGHSHVYWYRQLPEEGLKFMVYLQKENIIDESGMPKERFSAEFPKEGPSILRIQQVVRGDSAAYFCASSPLTTISYNEQFFGPGTRLTVL.

This chain uses TRBV30 with TRBJ1-6; 9 positions agree with TRBD1. The V gene end was trimmed by 3 bases and the J gene end by 9 bases; junction bases not matched to a gene: 9. Germline CDR1 is GTSNPN and CDR2 is SVGIG (reference sequence). This CDR3 contains 15 residues. Written as DNA, the CDR3 is TGTGCCTGGAGGGTGGAGGACAGGGGAAGTTCACCCCTCCACTTT. The encoded protein is CAWRVEDRGSSPLHF.

As concerns this clone: The sample contains more than one DNA sequence encoding this CDR3. The gene calls are TRBV28 and TRBJ1-2, with 7 bases matching TRBD1. The CDR3 runs 13 residues. Germline V lookup: CDR1 MDHEN, CDR2 SYDVKM. Trimming took 5 bases from V and 2 from J; bases not matched to a gene: 2. CDR3 DNA: TGTGCCAGCAGTCCACAGGGGAACTATGGCTACACCTTC. Amino acids: CASSPQGNYGYTF.

This chain uses TRBV2 with TRBJ1-1; no definite D call. V was shortened by 2 bases and J by 7 bases, with 5 bases between the two germline ends. Germline values: CDR1 SNHLY, CDR2 FYNNEI. The CDR3 consists of 11 residues. The CDR3 sequence: CASSEQGEAFF. As DNA, the CDR3 is TGTGCCAGCAGTGAACAAGGTGAAGCTTTCTTT.

The chain joins TRBV18 to TRBJ2-7; 8 bases agree with TRBD1. The CDR3 has 15 residues. V lost 3 bases and J lost 1; bases outside the gene matches: 5. CDR1 is KGHSH and CDR2 is LQKENI in the germline V gene. CDR3 protein: CASSPGQGQSYEQYF. CDR3 coding DNA: TGTGCCAGCTCACCCGGACAGGGCCAATCCTACGAGCAGTACTTC.

Regarding this clone: Within the sample, other DNA sequences also encode this same CDR3. V usage is TRBV6-2 or TRBV6-3 and J usage is TRBJ2-3; 12 nucleotides align to TRBD2. The germline CDR1 and CDR2 sequences are MNHEY and SVGEGT. Unmatched junction bases numbered 2, after V lost 5 bases and J lost 2 bases. The CDR3 loop spans 15 amino acids. The CDR3 protein is CASSGLAGYTDTQYF. In DNA form, the CDR3 reads TGTGCCAGCAGTGGACTAGCGGGGTACACAGATACGCAGTATTTT.

V gene TRBV28 combines with J gene TRBJ2-7, with TRBD1 matching over 7 bases. The CDR3 has 15 amino acids. Trimming took 6 bases from V and 1 from J; bases not matched to a gene: 9. CDR1 MDHEN and CDR2 SYDVKM come from the germline V gene. CDR3 in amino acids: CASSSGYRGSYEQYF. Written as DNA, the CDR3 is TGTGCCAGCAGCTCGGGGTACAGGGGTTCCTACGAGCAGTACTTC. The full variable domain, in which reference TRBV28 and TRBJ2-7 provide the parts outside the CDR3, is DVKVTQSSRYLVKRTGEKVFLECVQDMDHENMFWYRQDPGLGLRLIYFSYDVKMKEKGDIPEGYSVSREKKERFSLILESASTNQTSMYLCASSSGYRGSYEQYFGPGTRLTVT.

This rearrangement joins TRBV27 to TRBJ2-6, with D unresolved. CDR3 size: 15 residues. The V and J ends lost 7 bases and 0 bases respectively, with 10 bases between them. In germline, CDR1 is MNHEY, CDR2 SMNVEV (reference sequence). CDR3 DNA sequence: TGTGCCAGCACAAGGGTTAGCTCTGGGGCCAACGTCCTGACTTTC. Its protein product is CASTRVSSGANVLTF.

The V call is TRBV15, the J call TRBJ1-3; 7 nucleotides align to TRBD1. The CDR3 covers 15 residues. The germline CDR1 and CDR2 sequences are LNHNV and YYDKDF (reference sequence). J gave up 0 bases and V 3 bases, and 2 bases lay outside the gene matches. Here the CDR3 DNA reads TGTGCCACCAGCAGCGCAGGGGGCTCTGGAAACACCATATATTTT. This encodes CATSSAGGSGNTIYF. Looking up the rest from reference TRBV15 and TRBJ1-3 gives the full variable domain: DAMVIQNPRYQVTQFGKPVTLSCSQTLNHNVMYWYQQKSSQAPKLLFHYYDKDFNNEADTPDNFQSRRPNTSFCFLDIRSPGLGDTAMYLCATSSAGGSGNTIYFGEGSWLTVV.

The chain couples TRBV25-1 to TRBJ2-7; D may correspond to TRBD1 or TRBD2 (5 bases each). The V end was cut by 7 bases, the J end by 3 bases, with 13 bases between. The CDR3 runs to 13 residues. The V gene's germline CDR1 is MGHDK and CDR2 SYGVNS. This CDR3 is CASKGSPYYEQYF. In nucleotides, the CDR3 is TGTGCCAGCAAGGGGAGCCCGTACTACGAGCAGTACTTC.

Concerning this clone: One end of the junction fails to match germline, which may point to a read error. The chain joins TRBV9 to TRBJ2-6; D call uncertain. The CDR3 contains 14 residues. Germline CDR1 SGDLS, CDR2 YYNGEE. DNA for the CDR3: TGTGCCAGCGGCGTAGGCTCTGGGGCCAACGTCCTGACTTTC. Translated, it gives CASGVGSGANVLTF.

The chain employs TRBV3-1 (or the pseudogene TRBV3-2) and TRBJ1-4, with no clear D. The CDR3 extends over 15 amino acids. Germline loops: CDR1 LGHDT, CDR2 YNNKEL (reference sequence). V was trimmed by 4 bases and J by 8 bases, leaving 17 bases between them. CDR3 coding DNA: TGTGCCAGCAGCCGGACCGGGAACTACGGGGAAAAACTGTTTTTT. Translating gives CASSRTGNYGEKLFF.

This sequence joins TRBV2 and TRBJ1-5; tentatively, D is TRBD1 (5 bases). Trimming removed 7 bases from V and 6 bases from J, with 13 bases in between. This CDR3 region has 13 residues. From germline, CDR1 is SNHLY and CDR2 FYNNEI. The CDR3 bases are TGTGCCAGCACTCCACGGGGGTCTCAGCCCCAGCATTTT. The encoded protein is CASTPRGSQPQHF. The variable domain in full, with the rest retrieved from reference TRBV2 and TRBJ1-5, is EPEVTQTPSHQVTQMGQEVILRCVPISNHLYFYWYRQILGQKVEFLVSFYNNEISEKSEIFDDQFSVERPDGSNFTLKIRSTKLEDSAMYFCASTPRGSQPQHFGDGTRLSIL.